Shown below are 5 T cell receptor beta chains from a single sample sequenced in a study of cytomegalovirus exposure and HLA in healthy donors. This PCR relied on a set of 60 Vbeta primers and 13 Jbeta primers. Sequenced by immunoSEQ multiplex PCR; TCRdb stores in-frame clones only, minus some. The table shows 70,000 to 100,000 clones, with approximately 61% occurring only once. Sequenced material: PBMCs. All receptors derive from a woman aged 45-59 years in good health and CMV-seropositive.

The chain uses TRBV4-2 and TRBJ2-1; 10 nucleotides align to TRBD2. This CDR3 is built from 17 residues. V shed 2 bases and J 4 bases; nucleotides not matched to a gene: 8. CDR1 and CDR2 from the germline V gene are LGHNA and YNFKEQ. DNA of the CDR3: TGTGCCAGCAGCCAAATTAGCGGGGGGACGACTTACAATGAGCAGTTCTTC. Translated, it gives CASSQISGGTTYNEQFF.

This rearrangement joins TRBV5-1 to TRBJ1-2; 7 bases align to TRBD1. There are 16 residues in the CDR3. Unmatched junction bases numbered 9, after V lost 1 base and J lost 3 bases. Germline values: CDR1 SGHRS, CDR2 YFSETQ. CDR3 in DNA: TGCGCCAGCAGCTTGTCCACAGGGGAATCCTACTATGGCTACACCTTC. This codes for CASSLSTGESYYGYTF.

This chain links TRBV4-2 with TRBJ1-1; possible D gene TRBD1, 6 bases. V shed 3 bases and J shed 8 bases, with 13 bases lying between them. Germline values: CDR1 LGHNA, CDR2 YNFKEQ. The length of the CDR3 is 13 residues. CDR3 loop: CASSHQQGPEAFF. The DNA for the CDR3 is TGTGCCAGCAGCCATCAACAGGGACCCGAAGCTTTCTTT.

This sequence joins TRBV5-1 and TRBJ1-1; D call uncertain. V dropped 6 bases and J dropped 4 bases, with 16 bases sitting between them. The CDR3 extends over 14 amino acids. Germline V lookup: CDR1 SGHRS, CDR2 YFSETQ. CDR3 loop: CASTLNSGVTEAFF. The CDR3 nucleotides read TGCGCCAGCACTCTGAACTCCGGGGTCACTGAAGCTTTCTTT.

CDR3 coding DNA: TGTGCCAGCAGTTACTCCGACACTGAAGCTTTCTTT. Amino acid sequence: CASSYSDTEAFF. The V and J genes are TRBV6-6 and TRBJ1-1; no firm D call. Trimming stripped 0 bases from V and 3 bases from J, with 2 bases between. The CDR3 totals 12 residues. Germline-derived CDR1 and CDR2 are MNHNY and SVGAGI (reference sequence).